This TCR beta chain was recorded in a study of shared clonotypes between healthy human individuals. The CDR3 runs 21 residues. In germline, CDR1 is MGHRA, CDR2 YSYEKL. The V gene end was trimmed by 2 bases and the J gene end by 6 bases; junction bases not matched to a gene: 16. For every subset, genomic DNA was evenly distributed across several immunoSEQ plates. Using immunoSEQ multiplex PCR, the repertoire was profiled, and TCRdb retains in-frame clones only, with some absent. The top ten hold 10% to 15% of the sample, which has fewer than 650,000 clones, about 82% seen once. V is TRBV4-1 and J is TRBJ2-1; 16 nucleotides agree with TRBD2. The sequenced sample was PBMCs. The receptor's source is a woman aged 40-49 years in good health. Some clones in this sample may be carry-over from other donors' samples. In DNA form, the CDR3 reads TGCGCCAGCAGCCAATTGGGCCCGGGACTAGCGGGAGGGAGTGGAGTCAATGAGCAGTTCTTC. Translating gives CASSQLGPGLAGGSGVNEQFF.